These 8 T cell receptor beta chains were sequenced from one sample in a study of blood T cell repertoires in COVID-19. The protocol was immunoSEQ multiplex PCR, while the TCRdb copy is restricted to in-frame clones and leaves out a portion. The sample holds some 240,000 clones, 60% to 85% seen once. Sequencing was performed on peripheral blood. The receptors stem from a woman aged 70 to 79 with acute or convalescent COVID-19.

The rearrangement joins TRBV11-2 to TRBJ2-3, with TRBD1 identical over 7 bases. With V trimmed by 3 bases and J by 3 bases, 6 bases remained unmatched. From germline, CDR1 is SGHAT and CDR2 FQNNGV. This CDR3 contains 15 residues. As DNA, the CDR3 is TGTGCCAGCAGCTTTACAGGGGATGGGACAGATACGCAGTATTTT. Protein product: CASSFTGDGTDTQYF.

This chain links TRBV25-1 with TRBJ2-5; 7 bases are shared with TRBD2. CDR1 is MGHDK, CDR2 SYGVNS, per germline. Trimming cost V 4 bases and J 0 bases; bases outside gene matches: 5. The CDR3 is 15 residues long. CDR3 residues: CASSGVGRYQETQYF. In nucleotides, the CDR3 is TGTGCCAGCAGTGGGGTCGGGAGGTACCAAGAGACCCAGTACTTC.

The chain carries TRBV3-1 (or the pseudogene TRBV3-2) and TRBJ2-2; no definite D call. V was trimmed by 4 bases and J by 7 bases, leaving 7 bases between them. CDR3 length: 12 amino acids. Per germline, CDR1 LGHDT and CDR2 YNNKEL (reference sequence). This chain's CDR3 is CASSPLYGELFF. The CDR3 DNA is TGTGCCAGCAGCCCACTCTACGGGGAGCTGTTTTTT.

The chain links TRBV24-1 to TRBJ2-6; D possibly corresponds to TRBD2 (6 bases). V lost 2 bases and J 2 bases, leaving 18 bases between the germline ends. CDR1 KGHDR and CDR2 SFDVKD come from the germline V gene. The CDR3 runs to 19 residues. In DNA, the CDR3 is TGTGCCACCAGTGATTCGCGGGGTGTTTTGAGGGCTGGGGCCAACGTCCTGACTTTC. Its translation: CATSDSRGVLRAGANVLTF.

This sequence joins TRBV27 and TRBJ2-7; 7 positions agree with TRBD1. V gave up 5 bases and J gave up 0 bases; unmatched junction bases: 7. Germline values: CDR1 MNHEY, CDR2 SMNVEV (reference sequence). The CDR3 consists of 15 residues. The CDR3 coding sequence is TGTGCCAGCAGTATAACAGGGGTAGGCTCCTACGAGCAGTACTTC. Its translation: CASSITGVGSYEQYF.

Comments on this clone: Different DNA sequences within this sample yield the same CDR3. The chain is built from TRBV5-1 and TRBJ2-3, with D possibly being TRBD1 (6 bases). Trimming cost V 0 bases and J 1 base, with 12 bases left between them. Germline V lookup: CDR1 SGHRS, CDR2 YFSETQ. The CDR3 extends over 16 amino acids. CDR3 in amino acids: CASSLGGTSGTDTQYF. Written as DNA, the CDR3 is TGCGCCAGCAGCTTGGGGGGGACAAGCGGCACAGATACGCAGTATTTT. Drawing the rest from reference TRBV5-1 and TRBJ2-3, the complete variable domain is KAGVTQTPRYLIKTRGQQVTLSCSPISGHRSVSWYQQTPGQGLQFLFEYFSETQRNKGNFPGRFSGRQFSNSRSEMNVSTLELGDSALYLCASSLGGTSGTDTQYFGPGTRLTVL.

This chain connects TRBV5-5 to TRBJ1-6, with 7 positions matching TRBD1. J was trimmed by 8 bases and V by 4 bases; bases with no gene match: 6. The CDR3 length is 14 residues. In germline, CDR1 is SGHKS, CDR2 YYEKEE (reference sequence). The CDR3 DNA sequence: TGTGCCAGCAGCGGAGTGACAGGGTATTCACCCCTCCACTTT. Its translation is CASSGVTGYSPLHF. Full variable domain (outside the CDR3, taken from reference TRBV5-5 and TRBJ1-6): DAGVTQSPTHLIKTRGQQVTLRCSPISGHKSVSWYQQVLGQGPQFIFQYYEKEERGRGNFPDRFSARQFPNYSSELNVNALLLGDSALYLCASSGVTGYSPLHFGNGTRLTVT.

The V and J genes are TRBV6-5 and TRBJ2-2, with 7 positions matching TRBD1. The CDR3 is made up of 12 amino acids. Germline CDR1 is MNHEY and CDR2 is SVGAGI. J gave up 7 bases and V 11 bases, and 7 bases lay outside the gene matches. CDR3 in amino acids: CALSQGVGELFF. The CDR3 DNA is TGTGCCCTAAGTCAGGGGGTCGGGGAGCTGTTTTTT.